The clone carrying this TCR beta chain occurred a few times. Its specificity is unknown. This entry comes from a study of human T cells and chemical hapten exposure. Turning to the study itself: How much TCR each sample yielded varied, mostly because pooled library volumes differed slightly.

Whole blood, unfractionated, served as the material for total RNA extraction. Overall study findings and caveats: No alteration of TCRs above 1 in 1000 frequency was seen with DPC sensitization.

Trimming left V 3 bases short and J 1 base short, with 12 bases between. Germline CDR1 is KGHSH and CDR2 is LQKENI. This CDR3 has 15 amino acids. Per the original data handling: Between 23,224 and 690,600 TCRs appeared in each sample, and the median stood at roughly 100,000. TCRdb recomputed calls from the 5' RACE reads with MiXCR, one row per CDR3 protein. In this record, the V and J calls reflect TCRdb's handling and not the investigators' own analysis. Counted here are roughly 110,000 distinct CDR3 sequences, roughly 19% occurring once; the ten biggest clones make up about 3%. The TCR comes from a human donor in good health. The chain has TRBV18 and TRBJ2-5; D not resolved. CDR3 protein: CASSPREPPQETQYF. As DNA, the CDR3 is TGTGCCAGCTCACCTAGGGAACCACCCCAAGAGACCCAGTACTTC. Combining the CDR3 with reference TRBV18 and TRBJ2-5 gives the whole variable domain NAGVMQNPRHLVRRRGQEARLRCSPMKGHSHVYWYRQLPEEGLKFMVYLQKENIIDESGMPKERFSAEFPKEGPSILRIQQVVRGDSAAYFCASSPREPPQETQYFGPGTRLLVL.